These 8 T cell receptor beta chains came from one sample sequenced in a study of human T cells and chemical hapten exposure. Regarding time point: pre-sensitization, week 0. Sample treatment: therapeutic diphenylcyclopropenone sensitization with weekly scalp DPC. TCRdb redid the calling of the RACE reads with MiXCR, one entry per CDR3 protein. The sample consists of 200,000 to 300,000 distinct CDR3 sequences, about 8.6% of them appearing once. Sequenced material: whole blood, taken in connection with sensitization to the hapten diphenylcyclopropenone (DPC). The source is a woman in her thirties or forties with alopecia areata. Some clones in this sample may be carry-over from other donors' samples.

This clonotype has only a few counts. CDR3 in DNA: TGTGCCACCAGTGAGGACAGCTACAATGAGCAGTTCTTC. The encoded protein is CATSEDSYNEQFF. The V call is TRBV24-1, the J call TRBJ2-1, with D perhaps matching TRBD1 (6 bases). CDR1 is KGHDR, CDR2 SFDVKD, per germline. This CDR3 is built from 13 residues. The V and J ends lost 4 bases and 3 bases respectively, with 6 bases between them.

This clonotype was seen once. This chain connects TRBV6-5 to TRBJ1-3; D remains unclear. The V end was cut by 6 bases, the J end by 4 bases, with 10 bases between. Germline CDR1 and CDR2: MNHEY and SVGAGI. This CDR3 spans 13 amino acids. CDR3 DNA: TGTGCCAGCAGCCGGTCTTGGGGAAACACCATATATTTT. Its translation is CASSRSWGNTIYF.

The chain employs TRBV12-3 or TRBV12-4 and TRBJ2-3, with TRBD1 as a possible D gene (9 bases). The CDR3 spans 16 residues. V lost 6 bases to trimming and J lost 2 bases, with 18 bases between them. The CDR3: CASRTGGLGSTDTQYF. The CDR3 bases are TGTGCCAGCAGGACAGGGGGACTAGGGTCCACAGATACGCAGTATTTT.

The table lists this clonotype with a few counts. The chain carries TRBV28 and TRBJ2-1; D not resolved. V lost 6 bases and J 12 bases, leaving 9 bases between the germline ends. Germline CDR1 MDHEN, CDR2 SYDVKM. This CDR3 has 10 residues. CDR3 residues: CASSQKRQFF. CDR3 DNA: TGTGCCAGCAGCCAGAAACGGCAGTTCTTC.

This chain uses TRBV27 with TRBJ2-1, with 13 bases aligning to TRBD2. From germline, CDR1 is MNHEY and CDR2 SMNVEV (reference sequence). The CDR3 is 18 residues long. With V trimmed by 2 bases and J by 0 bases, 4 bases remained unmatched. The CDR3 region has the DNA TGTGCCAGCAGTTTAGGACTAGCGGGGGTGAGCTCCTACAATGAGCAGTTCTTC. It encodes CASSLGLAGVSSYNEQFF.

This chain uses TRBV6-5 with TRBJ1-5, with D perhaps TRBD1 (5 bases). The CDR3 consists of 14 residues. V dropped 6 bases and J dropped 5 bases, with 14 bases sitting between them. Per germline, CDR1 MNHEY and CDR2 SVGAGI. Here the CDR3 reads CASSPHGGDQPQHF. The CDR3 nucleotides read TGTGCCAGCAGCCCCCATGGGGGGGATCAGCCCCAGCATTTT.

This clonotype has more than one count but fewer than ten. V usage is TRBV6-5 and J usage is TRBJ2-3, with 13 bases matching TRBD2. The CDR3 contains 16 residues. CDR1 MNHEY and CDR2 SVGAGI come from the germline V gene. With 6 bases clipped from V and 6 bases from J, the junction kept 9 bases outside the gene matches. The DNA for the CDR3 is TGTGCCAGCAGCCCGGGACTAGCGGGACTAGGGGATACGCAGTATTTT. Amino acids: CASSPGLAGLGDTQYF.

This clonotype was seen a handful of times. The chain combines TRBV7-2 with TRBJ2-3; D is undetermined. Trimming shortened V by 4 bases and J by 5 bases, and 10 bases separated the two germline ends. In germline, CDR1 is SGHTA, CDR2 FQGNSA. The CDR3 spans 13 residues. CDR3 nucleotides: TGTGCCAGCAGCTCCCTTGTGAGAGATACGCAGTATTTT. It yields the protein CASSSLVRDTQYF.